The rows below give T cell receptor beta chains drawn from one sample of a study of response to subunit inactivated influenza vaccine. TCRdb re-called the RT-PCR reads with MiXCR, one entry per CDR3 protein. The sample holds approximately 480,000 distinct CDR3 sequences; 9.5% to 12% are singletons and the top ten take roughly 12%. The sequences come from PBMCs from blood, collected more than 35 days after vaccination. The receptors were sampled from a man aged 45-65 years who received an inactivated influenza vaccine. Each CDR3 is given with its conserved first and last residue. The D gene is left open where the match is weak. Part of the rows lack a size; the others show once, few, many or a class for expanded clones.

CDR3nt: TGTGCCACCAGTGATTTGAAGTACCAGGGGGCCATTTCCTACAATGAGCAGTTCTTC; CDR3aa: CATSDLKYQGAISYNEQFF; j_gene: TRBJ2-1; v_gene: TRBV24-1; len: 19; d_gene: TRBD1; abundance: few
CDR3nt: TGTGCCAGCAGCTACACAGGGGGGAGAGGCAAAAACATTCAGTACTTC; CDR3aa: CASSYTGGRGKNIQYF; j_gene: TRBJ2-4; v_gene: TRBV11-2; len: 16; d_gene: TRBD1; abundance: few
CDR3nt: TGTGCCGGCAGCTTAGGGACTGAGACCGGGGAGCTGTTTTTT; CDR3aa: CAGSLGTETGELFF; j_gene: TRBJ2-2; v_gene: TRBV11-2; len: 14; d_gene: .; abundance: .
CDR3nt: TGTGCCAGCAGTTTAGATGAGGGGTCGAATTACTACGAGCAGTACTTC; CDR3aa: CASSLDEGSNYYEQYF; j_gene: TRBJ2-7; v_gene: TRBV12-3/TRBV12-4; len: 16; d_gene: .; abundance: few
CDR3nt: TGCAGCGTTGAAGATAGGACCCCGGGACAGGGGCCGCAAGAGACCCAGTACTTC; CDR3aa: CSVEDRTPGQGPQETQYF; j_gene: TRBJ2-5; v_gene: TRBV29-1; len: 18; d_gene: TRBD1; abundance: .
CDR3nt: TGCAGTGCTAGAGATTGGAGGGGGTCTAATGAAAAACTGTTTTTT; CDR3aa: CSARDWRGSNEKLFF; j_gene: TRBJ1-4; v_gene: TRBV20-1; len: 15; d_gene: .; abundance: many
CDR3nt: TGTGCCAGCAGTTACTCGGGGACGGACAGGGCCTATGGCTACACCTTC; CDR3aa: CASSYSGTDRAYGYTF; j_gene: TRBJ1-2; v_gene: TRBV6-5; len: 16; d_gene: TRBD1; abundance: few
CDR3nt: TGCAGCGCCGGTGTTAATCTAGGAGATACGCAGTATTTT; CDR3aa: CSAGVNLGDTQYF; j_gene: TRBJ2-3; v_gene: TRBV29-1; len: 13; d_gene: .; abundance: .
CDR3nt: TGTGCCAGCAGCCCGGACAGGGAGACCAACATTTATGGCTACACCTTC; CDR3aa: CASSPDRETNIYGYTF; j_gene: TRBJ1-2; v_gene: TRBV27; len: 16; d_gene: TRBD1; abundance: .
CDR3nt: TGTGCCAGCAGCTTAGGTGGCACAGGGGTCAATCAGCCCCAGCATTTT; CDR3aa: CASSLGGTGVNQPQHF; j_gene: TRBJ1-5; v_gene: TRBV7-2; len: 16; d_gene: TRBD1; abundance: .
CDR3nt: TGTGCCAGCAGCTCTCGAACAGATTACGAGCAGTACTTC; CDR3aa: CASSSRTDYEQYF; j_gene: TRBJ2-7; v_gene: TRBV7-6; len: 13; d_gene: .; abundance: .
CDR3nt: TGTGCCAGCAGCCAAGGAAGGGACAGGGGATCCTACGAGCAGTACTTC; CDR3aa: CASSQGRDRGSYEQYF; j_gene: TRBJ2-7; v_gene: TRBV14; len: 16; d_gene: TRBD1; abundance: .
CDR3nt: TGTGCCAGCAGTAACACAGGGTGGGATACGCAGTATTTT; CDR3aa: CASSNTGWDTQYF; j_gene: TRBJ2-3; v_gene: TRBV28; len: 13; d_gene: .; abundance: .
CDR3nt: TGCGCCAGCAGTCGTGTCGGGGGCGAGCAGTACTTC; CDR3aa: CASSRVGGEQYF; j_gene: TRBJ2-7; v_gene: TRBV5-1; len: 12; d_gene: .; abundance: few
CDR3nt: TGTGCCAGCAGCCAAGATGAGGGGGTGGGCAAAAACATTCAGTACTTC; CDR3aa: CASSQDEGVGKNIQYF; j_gene: TRBJ2-4; v_gene: TRBV4-2; len: 16; d_gene: .; abundance: few
CDR3nt: TGCGCCAGCAGCCCTAACGGGGCCTACGAGCAGTACTTC; CDR3aa: CASSPNGAYEQYF; j_gene: TRBJ2-7; v_gene: TRBV4-3; len: 13; d_gene: .; abundance: few